These 2 T cell receptor beta chains share one sample of origin, sequenced in a study of T cell changes during pregnancy in multiple sclerosis. Clones were read by immunoSEQ multiplex PCR, and TCRdb kept only the in-frame ones, dropping some. The table includes 35,000 to 50,000 clones, roughly 87% detected once. Sequencing was performed on CD4+ T cells from peripheral blood mononuclear cells, taken after pregnancy. These receptors all stem from a female donor with multiple sclerosis, enrolled in a pregnancy study.

The chain carries TRBV21-1 and TRBJ1-1. TRBV21-1 is a pseudogene. The CDR3 contains 14 residues. In DNA form, the CDR3 reads TGTGCCAGCAGCAAAAATGCCGGGACTGGTGAAGCTTTCTTT. Its translation: CASSKNAGTGEAFF.

This clone appeared a single time. The chain is built from TRBV7-9 and TRBJ2-1; 10 bases map to TRBD2. Germline V lookup: CDR1 SEHNR, CDR2 FQNEAQ (reference sequence). Germline trimming cut 6 bases from V and 4 bases from J; bases unmatched to any gene: 0. This CDR3 has 13 residues. The CDR3: CASRLAGYNEQFF. The CDR3 DNA follows: TGTGCCAGCAGACTAGCGGGGTACAATGAGCAGTTCTTC. Filled out from reference TRBV7-9 and TRBJ2-1, the complete variable domain reads DTGVSQNPRHKITKRGQNVTFRCDPISEHNRLYWYRQTLGQGPEFLTYFQNEAQLEKSRLLSDRFSAERPKGSFSTLEIQRTEQGDSAMYLCASRLAGYNEQFFGPGTRLTVL.